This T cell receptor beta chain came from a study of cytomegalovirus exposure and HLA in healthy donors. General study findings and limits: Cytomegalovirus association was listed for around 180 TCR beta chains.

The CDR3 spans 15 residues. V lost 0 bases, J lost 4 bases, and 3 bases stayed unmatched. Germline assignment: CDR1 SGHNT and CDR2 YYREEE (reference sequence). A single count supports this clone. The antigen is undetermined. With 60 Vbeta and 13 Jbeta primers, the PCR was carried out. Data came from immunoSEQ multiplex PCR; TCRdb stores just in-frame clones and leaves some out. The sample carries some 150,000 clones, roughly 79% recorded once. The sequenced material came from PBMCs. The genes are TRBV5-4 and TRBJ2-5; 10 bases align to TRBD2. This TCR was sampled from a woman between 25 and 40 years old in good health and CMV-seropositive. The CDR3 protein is CASSLVLAGRETQYF. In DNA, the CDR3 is TGTGCCAGCAGCTTGGTACTAGCGGGAAGAGAGACCCAGTACTTC.